This T cell receptor (beta chain) came from a study of T cell changes during pregnancy in multiple sclerosis. Per the germline V gene, CDR1 is WSHSY and CDR2 is SAAADI. Trimming removed 6 bases from V and 10 bases from J; junction bases left unmatched: 4. The CDR3 has 11 amino acids. Repertoires were generated with immunoSEQ multiplex PCR, while TCRdb's copy carries only in-frame clones and drops some. This table has around 62,000 clones, 89% appearing once. This rearrangement joins TRBV10-2 to TRBJ1-1; 8 nucleotides match TRBD1. This sequence was found in a female donor with multiple sclerosis, enrolled in a pregnancy study. Source: peripheral blood, taken in the first trimester of pregnancy. CDR3 DNA: TGCGCCAGCAGCCCCGGACAGGGAGCTTTCTTT. This encodes CASSPGQGAFF.